This TCR beta chain was retrieved from a study of T cell repertoires in cytomegalovirus infection. Looking at the study overall: Both recently identified HLA-C-restricted and well-studied HLA-B-restricted CMV epitopes were used in the study. Study-level findings and limits: Totalled public TCR beta family frequency picked out people who carried CMV plus the relevant HLA. HLA-C-restricted CMV clonotypes gave the most frequent clonotype in two of eight donors.

TCRdb re-derived calls from the reads in MiXCR, one entry per CDR3 protein. The table has approximately 270,000 distinct CDR3 sequences, about 20% seen once. Germline-derived CDR1 and CDR2 are SGHTA and FQGTGA. This CDR3 has 17 amino acids. V was shortened by 5 bases and J by 2 bases, with 18 bases between the two germline ends. This clonotype showed up many times. What it binds is not known. The chain recombines TRBV7-3 with TRBJ2-2; possibly TRBD2 for D (6 bases). This material consisted of cultured PBMCs, taken from culture after CMV antigen stimulation. The TCR was taken from a human donor in good health (CMV status not recorded). Some clones in this sample may be carry-over from other donors' samples. The CDR3 coding sequence is TGTGCCAGCAGCCCCCTGGGACTGAACATAAACACCGGGGAGCTGTTTTTT. Protein sequence: CASSPLGLNINTGELFF.